Following are 26 T cell receptor beta chains from one sample sequenced in a study of blood T cell repertoires in COVID-19. Data came from immunoSEQ multiplex PCR; TCRdb stores just in-frame clones and leaves some out. The table has tens of thousands of clones, about 85% seen once. The material sequenced was peripheral blood. These receptors were obtained from a woman of 80 years or more with COVID-19, enrolled during active disease.

The V call is TRBV7-2, the J call TRBJ2-3; no definite D call. The germline V gene has CDR1 SGHTA and CDR2 FQGNSA. V lost 0 bases and J lost 6, with 13 bases in between. CDR3 size: 15 residues. In nucleotides, the CDR3 is TGTGCCAGCAGCTTAGCGCATCTAGATTCGGATACGCAGTATTTT. This translates into CASSLAHLDSDTQYF. Together with reference TRBV7-2 and TRBJ2-3, the CDR3 gives the full variable domain: GAGVSQSPSNKVTEKGKDVELRCDPISGHTALYWYRQSLGQGLEFLIYFQGNSAPDKSGLPSDRFSAERTGGSVSTLTIQRTQQEDSAVYLCASSLAHLDSDTQYFGPGTRLTVL.

This clone appeared a single time. This sequence joins TRBV18 and TRBJ1-4; a weak D match, TRBD1 (6 bases). The ends were cut back, 3 bases at V and 0 bases at J, with 14 bases in the middle. The CDR3 is 17 amino acids. The germline CDR1 and CDR2 sequences are KGHSH and LQKENI. CDR3 nucleotides: TGTGCCAGCTCACCTCGACAGGCGATCACAACTAATGAAAAACTGTTTTTT. The encoded protein is CASSPRQAITTNEKLFF. Full variable domain (outside the CDR3, taken from reference TRBV18 and TRBJ1-4): NAGVMQNPRHLVRRRGQEARLRCSPMKGHSHVYWYRQLPEEGLKFMVYLQKENIIDESGMPKERFSAEFPKEGPSILRIQQVVRGDSAAYFCASSPRQAITTNEKLFFGSGTQLSVL.

This sequence joins TRBV6-6 and TRBJ1-2, with a weak D call TRBD1 (5 bases). V was cut by 7 bases and J by 1 base, with 10 bases left in between. The germline V gene has CDR1 MNHNY and CDR2 SVGAGI (reference sequence). The CDR3 loop spans 13 amino acids. CDR3 sequence reads: CASTRDSNYGYTF. The CDR3 DNA reads TGTGCCAGCACCAGAGACAGTAACTATGGCTACACCTTC.

The chain joins TRBV7-2 to TRBJ2-3; D call uncertain. Germline loops: CDR1 SGHTA, CDR2 FQGNSA. V lost 2 bases and J lost 4, with 10 bases in between. The CDR3 spans 14 residues. CDR3 protein: CASSLFQSADTQYF. The CDR3 nucleotides are TGTGCCAGCAGCTTATTCCAGTCCGCAGATACGCAGTATTTT.

This chain joins TRBV4-2 and TRBJ2-1; TRBD2 agrees at 8 bases. CDR1 LGHNA and CDR2 YNFKEQ come from the germline V gene. V shed 2 bases and J 6 bases; nucleotides not matched to a gene: 6. The CDR3 is made up of 15 amino acids. The CDR3, as DNA: TGTGCCAGCAGCCAACTGGCGGGGGGTATCAATGAGCAGTTCTTC. It yields the protein CASSQLAGGINEQFF.

The chain carries TRBV5-1 and TRBJ2-5, with 9 bases aligning to TRBD1. CDR1 and CDR2 (germline): SGHRS, YFSETQ. The CDR3 totals 13 residues. V was clipped by 7 bases and J by 5 bases; unmatched bases: 6. CDR3 sequence (DNA): TGCGCCAGCGGGACAGGGCCCCACGAGACCCAGTACTTC. Translation gives CASGTGPHETQYF.

This clone was observed a handful of times. The chain is built from TRBV5-1 and TRBJ1-1; possibly TRBD1 for D (5 bases). Germline V gene lookup returns CDR1 SGHRS and CDR2 YFSETQ. Trimming left V 0 bases short and J 13 bases short, with 16 bases between. The CDR3 sequence is 13 residues long. The CDR3 DNA sequence: TGCGCCAGCAGCTTGGAGGCAGGGCTGCACGATTTCTTT. It codes for CASSLEAGLHDFF.

This clone was seen just once. The rearrangement joins TRBV12-5 to TRBJ2-1; possibly TRBD1 for D (6 bases). Germline V gene lookup returns CDR1 LGHNT and CDR2 FRNRAP. The CDR3 spans 14 residues. V lost 2 bases, J lost 10 bases, and 15 bases lay in between. The CDR3 sequence: CASGLPTQGREQFF. The CDR3 nucleotides are TGTGCTAGTGGTTTGCCAACACAGGGCCGCGAGCAGTTCTTC.

J is TRBJ2-7 and V is TRBV7-2; D possibly corresponds to TRBD2 (6 bases). The CDR3 spans 14 residues. CDR1 is SGHTA, CDR2 FQGNSA, per germline. V lost 9 bases and J lost 2, with 17 bases in between. The CDR3 sequence is CASTTRGGAYEQYF. CDR3 nucleotides: TGTGCCAGTACGACGCGGGGTGGCGCCTACGAGCAGTACTTC.

This clone was counted a few times. The J gene is TRBJ2-7, the V gene TRBV11-1; tentatively, D is TRBD1 (6 bases). The CDR3 runs 15 residues. V was shortened by 5 bases and J by 0 bases, with 14 bases between the two germline ends. Per the germline V gene, CDR1 is SGHAT and CDR2 is FQDESV (reference sequence). CDR3 amino acids: CASSPPTGFSYEQYF. For the CDR3, the DNA is TGTGCCAGCAGCCCACCTACAGGGTTCTCCTACGAGCAGTACTTC.

J is TRBJ2-1 and V is TRBV7-9, with 14 positions matching TRBD2. Germline CDR1 SEHNR, CDR2 FQNEAQ (reference sequence). J lost 9 bases, V lost 1 base, and 8 bases had no gene match. The CDR3 runs 17 residues. The CDR3 loop is CASSLVGTSGSIGEQFF. The CDR3 nucleotides are TGTGCCAGCAGCTTAGTGGGGACTAGCGGGAGTATTGGTGAGCAGTTCTTC.

The rearrangement uses TRBV7-3 and TRBJ2-3; 8 bases map to TRBD1. Germline lookup yields CDR1 SGHTA and CDR2 FQGTGA. The V segment lost 6 bases and the J segment 5 bases; nucleotides outside the gene matches: 10. The CDR3 consists of 15 residues. Written as DNA, the CDR3 is TGTGCCAGCAGTCTAAGCCCAGGGGGCTTAGATACGCAGTATTTT. Amino acid sequence: CASSLSPGGLDTQYF.

The chain has TRBV5-1 and TRBJ2-1; 11 positions agree with TRBD2. The CDR3 is made up of 15 amino acids. CDR1 is SGHRS, CDR2 YFSETQ, per germline. V shed 4 bases, J shed 5 bases, and the junction held 5 bases outside the gene matches. The CDR3 spells CASSPLAGGDNEQFF. CDR3 coding DNA: TGCGCCAGCAGCCCCCTAGCGGGAGGAGACAATGAGCAGTTCTTC.

In its sample, this clone was seen once. The chain links TRBV7-2 to TRBJ2-5, with a tentative D call TRBD2 (6 bases). Trimming left V 5 bases short and J 10 bases short, with 11 bases between. From germline, CDR1 is SGHTA and CDR2 FQGNSA. This CDR3 has 11 amino acids. The CDR3 nucleotides are TGTGCCAGCAGCCGGGAGCTGTTCCAGTACTTC. Translating gives CASSRELFQYF.

V and J are TRBV30 and TRBJ1-6, with D hard to call. This CDR3 spans 16 amino acids. The germline V gene encodes CDR1 GTSNPN and CDR2 SVGIG (reference sequence). V lost 0 bases to trimming and J lost 3 bases, with 12 bases between them. CDR3 sequence: CAWSVGGLIYNSPLHF. DNA for the CDR3: TGTGCCTGGAGTGTAGGAGGCCTGATCTATAATTCACCCCTCCACTTT.

The chain is built from TRBV6-5 and TRBJ1-2, with 11 bases lining up with TRBD1. The CDR3 is made up of 15 amino acids. V was clipped by 6 bases and J by 3 bases; unmatched bases: 6. The germline V gene has CDR1 MNHEY and CDR2 SVGAGI. For the CDR3, the DNA is TGTGCCAGCAGGCCCCCGGGACAGGGGGACTATGGCTACACCTTC. Its translation is CASRPPGQGDYGYTF.

The chain combines TRBV6-5 with TRBJ2-7; 14 nucleotides line up with TRBD2. V lost 1 base, J lost 6 bases, and 2 bases stayed unmatched. Germline V gene lookup returns CDR1 MNHEY and CDR2 SVGAGI. The CDR3 extends over 15 amino acids. The CDR3 bases are TGTGCCAGCAGTTACTACGGGACTAGCGGGAGCGAGCAGTACTTC. Its translation: CASSYYGTSGSEQYF.

V usage is TRBV3-1 (or the pseudogene TRBV3-2) and J usage is TRBJ2-7, with 10 bases matching TRBD1. CDR3 length: 13 amino acids. The germline V gene has CDR1 LGHDT and CDR2 YNNKEL (reference sequence). Losses at the gene ends were 4 bases for V and 7 bases for J; bases not matched to a gene: 4. The CDR3 loop reads CASSPWTGGEQYF. The CDR3, as DNA: TGTGCCAGCAGCCCGTGGACAGGGGGTGAGCAGTACTTC.

The V and J genes are TRBV4-1 and TRBJ2-7, with 12 bases identical to TRBD2. The J segment lost 4 bases and the V segment lost 1 base, leaving 5 bases of the junction unmatched. The CDR3 loop spans 16 amino acids. CDR1 is MGHRA, CDR2 YSYEKL, per germline. CDR3 amino acids: CASSQVVGLAGYEQYF. CDR3 DNA sequence: TGCGCCAGCAGCCAAGTCGTAGGACTAGCGGGGTACGAGCAGTACTTC.

The V call is TRBV21-1, the J call TRBJ1-2. TRBV21-1 is annotated as a pseudogene. The CDR3 spans 16 residues. CDR3 protein: CASSARQRRANYGYTF. CDR3 sequence (DNA): TGTGCCAGCAGCGCCCGTCAGCGGAGAGCTAACTATGGCTACACCTTC.

Comment on this clone: The same CDR3 arises from other DNA sequences in this sample as well. This chain links TRBV10-3 with TRBJ1-2; 9 bases map to TRBD1. Looked up from germline, CDR1 is ENHRY and CDR2 is SYGVKD. The CDR3 totals 13 residues. V was pared by 6 bases and J by 2 bases, with 1 base of the junction left unmatched. CDR3 in DNA: TGTGCCATCAGCGGACAGGGGAACTATGGCTACACCTTC. Its protein product is CAISGQGNYGYTF.

This chain uses TRBV3-1 (or the pseudogene TRBV3-2) with TRBJ1-2; no definite D call. V lost 10 bases and J 4 bases, leaving 13 bases between the germline ends. The CDR3 runs to 12 residues. CDR1 and CDR2 from the germline V gene are LGHDT and YNNKEL (reference sequence). The CDR3, as DNA: TGTGCCAAAGTAGGAGATCTCTATGGCTACACCTTC. Translating it yields CAKVGDLYGYTF.

This clone appeared a few times. The rearrangement joins TRBV3-1 (or the pseudogene TRBV3-2) to TRBJ1-2, with TRBD1 matching over 10 bases. The V and J ends lost 4 bases and 8 bases, in that order; junction bases with no gene match: 10. Germline CDR1 and CDR2: LGHDT and YNNKEL (reference sequence). The CDR3 runs 15 residues. The chain's CDR3 is CASSPTGQGGRGYTF. The DNA of the CDR3 is TGTGCCAGCAGCCCTACCGGACAGGGGGGTCGGGGCTACACCTTC.

This clone was seen just once. The chain carries TRBV3-1 (or the pseudogene TRBV3-2) and TRBJ1-2; D gene ambiguous. The CDR3 contains 12 residues. V lost 1 base to trimming and J lost 8 bases, with 8 bases between them. Germline CDR1 is LGHDT and CDR2 is YNNKEL (reference sequence). The CDR3 reads CASSQVGVGYTF. The CDR3 coding sequence is TGTGCCAGCAGCCAAGTTGGAGTAGGCTACACCTTC.

V is TRBV5-1 and J is TRBJ2-7, with 8 bases matching TRBD2. CDR3 length equals 15 residues. Germline V lookup: CDR1 SGHRS, CDR2 YFSETQ. V lost 0 bases to trimming and J lost 2 bases; unmatched junction nucleotides: 4. The CDR3 sequence is CASSLEAGGPYEQYF. In nucleotides, the CDR3 is TGCGCCAGCAGCTTGGAGGCGGGAGGCCCCTACGAGCAGTACTTC.

The chain carries TRBV18 and TRBJ2-5; a weak D match, TRBD1 (6 bases). The V gene lost 2 bases and the J gene lost 5 bases, with 15 bases spanning the gap. The germline CDR1 and CDR2 sequences are KGHSH and LQKENI. The CDR3 consists of 15 residues. CDR3 residues: CASSPIYRVKETQYF. Here the CDR3 DNA reads TGTGCCAGCTCACCAATATACAGGGTAAAGGAGACCCAGTACTTC.